What follows are 26 T cell receptor beta chains derived from one specimen sequenced in a study of human T cells and chemical hapten exposure. TCRdb fed the RACE reads into MiXCR, producing one record per CDR3 protein. The data contain around 340,000 distinct CDR3 sequences, under 9% of them seen just once; the ten biggest clones take up 8% to 9%. Sample time point: patch test 1, 2 weeks after DPC sensitization. Treatment given: therapeutic diphenylcyclopropenone sensitization with weekly scalp DPC. The sequenced sample was whole blood, obtained in connection with sensitization to the hapten diphenylcyclopropenone (DPC). All receptors come from a woman aged 18-29 years with alopecia areata. Some clones in this sample may be carry-over from other donors' samples.

The chain has TRBV5-1 and TRBJ2-7; 7 bases line up with TRBD1. The CDR3 length is 15 residues. Germline V gene sequence: CDR1 SGHRS, CDR2 YFSETQ. V shed 4 bases, J shed 5 bases, and the junction held 12 bases outside the gene matches. CDR3: CASSPGTGVIHEQYF. The CDR3 DNA is TGCGCCAGCAGCCCCGGAACAGGGGTTATCCACGAGCAGTACTTC.

This clonotype was counted ten times or more. V usage is TRBV18 and J usage is TRBJ2-7; D is perhaps TRBD1 or TRBD2 (5 bases each). Germline CDR1 and CDR2: KGHSH and LQKENI. V lost 8 bases, J lost 3 bases, and 17 bases lay in between. The CDR3 is 14 amino acids. CDR3 in DNA: TGTGCCAGCACGCCCGGGACCGAACTCTACGAGCAGTACTTC. Translation: CASTPGTELYEQYF.

This chain joins TRBV7-9 and TRBJ2-5; D perhaps matches TRBD1 (6 bases). The CDR3 runs 15 residues. Germline values: CDR1 SEHNR, CDR2 FQNEAQ (reference sequence). V was shortened by 5 bases and J by 3 bases, with 16 bases between the two germline ends. This CDR3 is CASSGPGHKEETQYF. The CDR3 DNA is TGTGCCAGCAGCGGACCGGGACACAAGGAAGAGACCCAGTACTTC. The full variable domain, rest sourced from reference TRBV7-9 and TRBJ2-5, is DTGVSQNPRHKITKRGQNVTFRCDPISEHNRLYWYRQTLGQGPEFLTYFQNEAQLEKSRLLSDRFSAERPKGSFSTLEIQRTEQGDSAMYLCASSGPGHKEETQYFGPGTRLLVL.

This clonotype was detected ten times or more. This sequence joins TRBV29-1 and TRBJ1-2; 8 nucleotides match TRBD1. The CDR3 sequence is 16 residues long. Germline V CDR1 and CDR2: SQVTM, ANQGSEA. V lost 4 bases to trimming and J lost 4 bases; unmatched junction nucleotides: 14. The CDR3 DNA reads as TGCAGCGTTGTACGGGCCCAGGGGGCAATGGGCTATGGCTACACCTTC. Amino acids: CSVVRAQGAMGYGYTF. Supplemented by reference TRBV29-1 and TRBJ1-2, the full variable domain reads SAVISQKPSRDICQRGTSLTIQCQVDSQVTMMFWYRQQPGQSLTLIATANQGSEATYESGFVIDKFPISRPNLTFSTLTVSNMSPEDSSIYLCSVVRAQGAMGYGYTFGSGTRLTVV.

This clonotype turned up a few times. The rearrangement links TRBV20-1 to TRBJ2-7; the D gene is possibly TRBD1 (6 bases). The CDR3 covers 15 residues. Trimming left V 1 base short and J 1 base short, with 14 bases between. Per germline, CDR1 DFQATT and CDR2 SNEGSKA (reference sequence). The chain's CDR3 is CSARADQGSSYEQYF. CDR3 in DNA: TGCAGTGCTAGAGCCGACCAGGGGTCGTCCTACGAGCAGTACTTC.

At least ten counts were recorded for this clonotype. The chain carries TRBV27 and TRBJ2-1; TRBD2 agrees at 11 bases. Germline assignment: CDR1 MNHEY and CDR2 SMNVEV (reference sequence). The CDR3 runs 12 residues. The ends lost 6 bases at V and 16 bases at J; junction bases unmatched: 8. CDR3 loop: CASRLAGGPIFF. DNA for the CDR3: TGTGCCAGCAGATTAGCGGGGGGGCCGATCTTCTTC.

This clonotype has a single count. This rearrangement joins TRBV12-5 to TRBJ2-3; a weak D match, TRBD2 (6 bases). Deletions cut 3 bases from V and 4 bases from J, with 11 bases between. The germline V gene has CDR1 LGHNT and CDR2 FRNRAP. CDR3 length: 14 amino acids. The CDR3 DNA reads TGTGCTAGTGGTTTCACCGGGGAGGCAGATACGCAGTATTTT. Translation: CASGFTGEADTQYF.

V and J are TRBV10-3 and TRBJ1-2; D perhaps matches TRBD1 (6 bases). This CDR3 is 18 amino acids long. The V end was cut by 6 bases, the J end by 4 bases, with 27 bases between. Germline loops: CDR1 ENHRY, CDR2 SYGVKD. The CDR3 sequence: CAISAQSQDRQALYGYTF. CDR3 coding DNA: TGTGCCATCAGCGCCCAATCCCAGGATAGACAGGCCCTCTATGGCTACACCTTC.

This clonotype was picked up a small number of times. The chain couples TRBV6-2 or TRBV6-3 to TRBJ1-5; no reliable D call. Germline lookup yields CDR1 MNHEY and CDR2 SVGEGT. V lost 7 bases to trimming and J lost 4 bases, with 11 bases between them. The CDR3 sequence is 13 residues long. The CDR3 nucleotides read TGTGCCAGCAACTGGGAGGCAAATCAGCCCCAGCATTTT. It encodes CASNWEANQPQHF.

This clonotype was observed a few times. This chain joins TRBV6-2 or TRBV6-3 and TRBJ2-3; no firm D call. The CDR3 extends over 12 amino acids. Trimming took 2 bases from V and 12 from J, leaving 12 bases between them. Germline CDR1 is MNHEY and CDR2 is SVGEGT. This CDR3 is CASSYNSPSQYF. The CDR3 DNA reads TGTGCCAGCAGTTACAATTCACCTTCTCAGTATTTT.

This clonotype has just a few counts. The chain links TRBV7-2 to TRBJ1-2, with TRBD1 as a possible D gene (5 bases). V was cut by 5 bases and J by 2 bases, with 12 bases left in between. There are 14 residues in the CDR3. Per germline, CDR1 SGHTA and CDR2 FQGNSA. This CDR3 is CASSPEGVNYGYTF. The DNA for the CDR3 is TGTGCCAGCAGCCCTGAAGGGGTGAACTATGGCTACACCTTC.

This clonotype has more than one count but fewer than ten. The chain combines TRBV6-1 with TRBJ1-6, with D possibly TRBD1 on 5 matching bases. The CDR3 has 22 residues. CDR1 is MNHNS and CDR2 is SASEGT in the germline V gene. V gave up 5 bases and J gave up 0 bases, with 29 bases separating them. The chain's CDR3 is CASSHINRDAIGRSSYNSPLHF. In DNA form, the CDR3 reads TGTGCCAGCAGTCACATCAATCGGGACGCTATCGGCCGGAGCTCCTATAATTCACCCCTCCACTTT.

At least ten counts were recorded for this clonotype. This chain joins TRBV7-2 and TRBJ2-1; D might be TRBD2 (5 bases). There are 15 residues in the CDR3. The germline gives CDR1 SGHTA, CDR2 FQGNSA. Trimming removed 5 bases from V and 3 bases from J, with 14 bases in between. CDR3 residues: CASSPQFAGYNEQFF. Written as DNA, the CDR3 is TGTGCCAGCAGCCCCCAATTTGCGGGCTACAATGAGCAGTTCTTC. Together with reference TRBV7-2 and TRBJ2-1, the CDR3 gives the full variable domain: GAGVSQSPSNKVTEKGKDVELRCDPISGHTALYWYRQSLGQGLEFLIYFQGNSAPDKSGLPSDRFSAERTGGSVSTLTIQRTQQEDSAVYLCASSPQFAGYNEQFFGPGTRLTVL.

The table lists this clonotype with a few counts. The chain employs TRBV4-3 and TRBJ1-3; 7 bases align to TRBD1. The J segment lost 3 bases and the V segment lost 1 base, leaving 6 bases of the junction unmatched. Germline CDR1 and CDR2: LGHNA and YSLEER. The CDR3 totals 16 residues. The CDR3 DNA follows: TGCGCCAGCAGCCAAGCGACAGGGCAAGGTGGAAACACCATATATTTT. Translated: CASSQATGQGGNTIYF.

J is TRBJ2-2 and V is TRBV5-4, with TRBD1 as a possible D gene (6 bases). Germline assignment: CDR1 SGHNT and CDR2 YYREEE (reference sequence). Between the trimmed V and J ends, which lost 4 bases and 2 bases, there was a span of 15 bases. The CDR3 runs to 16 residues. The CDR3 sequence: CASSKGHPTNTGELFF. CDR3 DNA: TGTGCCAGCAGCAAGGGACACCCGACCAACACCGGGGAGCTGTTTTTT.

The V gene is TRBV11-1, the J gene TRBJ2-5; D might be TRBD1 or TRBD2, each matching 5 bases. Trimming took off 3 bases at V and 5 bases at J, with 16 bases between the two ends. The CDR3 has 15 residues. CDR1 SGHAT and CDR2 FQDESV come from the germline V gene (reference sequence). The CDR3 nucleotides read TGTGCCAGCAGCTTTAGACAGCTAGGACTTGAGACCCAGTACTTC. As protein: CASSFRQLGLETQYF.

This clonotype was seen at least ten times. V gene TRBV7-9 combines with J gene TRBJ2-3, with 12 nucleotides matching TRBD2. The V gene's germline CDR1 is SEHNR and CDR2 FQNEAQ (reference sequence). The CDR3 covers 14 residues. Trimming took 5 bases from V and 9 from J; bases not matched to a gene: 6. CDR3 loop: CASSPLAGGLTQYF. The DNA of the CDR3 is TGTGCCAGCAGCCCCCTAGCGGGGGGGCTAACGCAGTATTTT.

The chain joins TRBV27 to TRBJ2-2; D gene uncertain. Germline V gives CDR1 MNHEY, CDR2 SMNVEV (reference sequence). Trimming shortened V by 2 bases and J by 1 base, and 11 bases separated the two germline ends. The CDR3 consists of 16 residues. The CDR3 is CASSLVTGRNTGELFF. CDR3 nucleotides: TGTGCCAGCAGTTTAGTGACCGGAAGGAACACCGGGGAGCTGTTTTTT.

In its sample, this clonotype was seen a few times. CDR3 region: CASSYSRQLLNSNQPQHF. The CDR3 region has the DNA TGTGCCAGCAGTTACTCGAGACAGCTATTGAATAGCAATCAGCCCCAGCATTTT. The chain is built from TRBV6-5 and TRBJ1-5, with D possibly matching TRBD1 (5 bases). The CDR3 is 18 residues long. V lost 0 bases and J lost 0, with 15 bases in between. Looked up from germline, CDR1 is MNHEY and CDR2 is SVGAGI.

In this sample, this clonotype turned up many times. This chain joins TRBV27 and TRBJ1-6, with unresolved D. Deletions cut 4 bases from V and 5 bases from J, with 9 bases between. This CDR3 has 14 amino acids. Germline CDR1 is MNHEY and CDR2 is SMNVEV (reference sequence). The CDR3 here is CASSSAQHNSPLHF. The CDR3 nucleotides are TGTGCCAGCAGTTCCGCACAGCATAATTCACCCCTCCACTTT.

This clonotype appeared many times. The chain joins TRBV3-1 to TRBJ1-2, with D tentatively TRBD1 (6 bases). V gave up 0 bases and J gave up 5 bases, with 7 bases separating them. Germline CDR1 and CDR2: LGHDT and YNNKEL (reference sequence). This CDR3 is built from 13 residues. The CDR3 bases are TGTGCCAGCAGCCAAGATACAGGGTATGGCTACACCTTC. It specifies CASSQDTGYGYTF.

The gene calls are TRBV9 and TRBJ1-2; D uncertain. Germline V CDR1 and CDR2: SGDLS, YYNGEE. The CDR3 has 14 amino acids. Trimming took off 1 base at V and 2 bases at J, with 9 bases between the two ends. DNA of the CDR3: TGTGCCAGCAGCGTAATGGAGGAGAACTATGGCTACACCTTC. This encodes CASSVMEENYGYTF.

The rearrangement uses TRBV18 and TRBJ2-5; 8 bases align to TRBD2. The trim removed 0 bases at V and 3 bases at J, leaving 6 bases unmatched. Germline V gene sequence: CDR1 KGHSH, CDR2 LQKENI. The CDR3 is made up of 16 amino acids. The CDR3 is CASSPPRGAGEETQYF. The CDR3 DNA is TGTGCCAGCTCACCACCGCGGGGGGCGGGCGAAGAGACCCAGTACTTC.

This clonotype has more than one count but fewer than ten. This rearrangement joins TRBV5-1 to TRBJ2-3; D is undetermined. CDR1 and CDR2 from the germline V gene are SGHRS and YFSETQ. This CDR3 spans 18 amino acids. V lost 1 base to trimming and J lost 2 bases, with 20 bases between them. CDR3 DNA sequence: TGCGCCAGCAGCTTGTCTACGGCCCTTTTCAGGAACACAGATACGCAGTATTTT. It encodes CASSLSTALFRNTDTQYF.

This clonotype was detected ten times or more. This chain connects TRBV28 to TRBJ2-7; D perhaps matches TRBD2 (6 bases). This CDR3 has 14 amino acids. The V gene's germline CDR1 is MDHEN and CDR2 SYDVKM. The V end lost 6 bases, the J end lost 2 bases, and 14 bases lay between the germline ends. The CDR3 DNA is TGTGCCAGCAGCCTCCCCGGGGGACCCTACGAGCAGTACTTC. Translating it yields CASSLPGGPYEQYF. The full variable domain, rest sourced from reference TRBV28 and TRBJ2-7, is DVKVTQSSRYLVKRTGEKVFLECVQDMDHENMFWYRQDPGLGLRLIYFSYDVKMKEKGDIPEGYSVSREKKERFSLILESASTNQTSMYLCASSLPGGPYEQYFGPGTRLTVT.

This clonotype was observed a few times. The chain employs TRBV5-5 and TRBJ2-7; D unclear. The V gene's germline CDR1 is SGHKS and CDR2 YYEKEE (reference sequence). The V and J ends lost 4 bases and 4 bases respectively, with 12 bases between them. The CDR3 has 13 amino acids. CDR3 sequence (DNA): TGTGCCAGCAGCCCCTCGACCGTTTACGAGCAGTACTTC. Translating gives CASSPSTVYEQYF.